This T cell receptor (beta chain) was identified in a study of patients and donors after allogeneic stem cell transplantation. Per germline, CDR1 SEHNR and CDR2 FQNEAQ (reference sequence). J was trimmed by 5 bases and V by 3 bases; bases with no gene match: 3. This CDR3 region has 15 residues. MiXCR, applied by TCRdb to the RT-PCR reads, yields one record per CDR3 protein. The profile shows roughly 180,000 distinct CDR3 sequences, around 41% of them singletons. The rearrangement links TRBV7-9 to TRBJ1-6, with 8 bases lining up with TRBD1. What was sequenced was blood, either unsorted or a sorted T cell fraction (not recorded which). The TCR sequence derives from a human donor who was either an allogeneic HSCT recipient or a stem cell or donor lymphocyte infusion donor (not recorded which). It is not recorded whose cells these are; they may come from a transplant donor. The CDR3 sequence: CASSFYRGNNSPLHF. DNA for the CDR3: TGTGCCAGCAGCTTTTACAGGGGGAATAATTCACCCCTCCACTTT.